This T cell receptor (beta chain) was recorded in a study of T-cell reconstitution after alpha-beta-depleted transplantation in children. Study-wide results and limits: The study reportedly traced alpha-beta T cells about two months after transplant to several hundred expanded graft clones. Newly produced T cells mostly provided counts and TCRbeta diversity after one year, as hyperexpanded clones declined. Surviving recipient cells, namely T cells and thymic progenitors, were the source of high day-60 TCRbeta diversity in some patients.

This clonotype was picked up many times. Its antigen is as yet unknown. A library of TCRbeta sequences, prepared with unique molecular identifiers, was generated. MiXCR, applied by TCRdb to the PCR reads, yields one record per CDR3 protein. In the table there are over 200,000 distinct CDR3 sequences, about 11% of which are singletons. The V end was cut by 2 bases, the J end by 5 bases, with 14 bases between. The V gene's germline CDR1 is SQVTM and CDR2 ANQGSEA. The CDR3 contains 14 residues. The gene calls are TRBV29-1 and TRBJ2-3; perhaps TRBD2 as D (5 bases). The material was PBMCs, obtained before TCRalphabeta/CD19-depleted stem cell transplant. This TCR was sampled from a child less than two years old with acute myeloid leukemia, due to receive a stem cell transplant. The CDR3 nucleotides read TGCAGCGTTGAACGCGGGCCAAGAGGAGATACGCAGTATTTT. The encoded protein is CSVERGPRGDTQYF.